The 16 T cell receptor beta chains below all came from one sample that was sequenced in a study of cytomegalovirus exposure and HLA in healthy donors. Both 60 Vbeta primers and 13 Jbeta primers went into the PCR. This table comes from immunoSEQ multiplex PCR, and its TCRdb copy is limited to in-frame clones, with some not included. The data show approximately 130,000 clones, 65% to 80% seen once. Sequencing input: PBMCs. The receptor set was obtained from a woman aged 40 to 50 in good health and CMV-seronegative.

The chain recombines TRBV6-4 with TRBJ2-3; 7 nucleotides match TRBD1. Germline loops: CDR1 MRHNA, CDR2 SNTAGT. V was clipped by 0 bases and J by 2 bases; unmatched bases: 2. This CDR3 contains 15 residues. The CDR3 DNA reads as TGTGCCAGCAGTGACTCAGGGGGCGCCACAGATACGCAGTATTTT. Its translation is CASSDSGGATDTQYF.

This clone was counted a few times. The chain joins TRBV28 to TRBJ2-7; D gene ambiguous. V was cut by 3 bases and J by 3 bases, with 6 bases left in between. The length of the CDR3 is 12 residues. CDR1 and CDR2 from the germline V gene are MDHEN and SYDVKM. The CDR3 nucleotides read TGTGCCAGCAGTTTGCTCGGCTACGAGCAGTACTTC. Amino acid sequence: CASSLLGYEQYF. Based on the CDR3 plus reference TRBV28 and TRBJ2-7, the full variable domain is DVKVTQSSRYLVKRTGEKVFLECVQDMDHENMFWYRQDPGLGLRLIYFSYDVKMKEKGDIPEGYSVSREKKERFSLILESASTNQTSMYLCASSLLGYEQYFGPGTRLTVT.

V and J are TRBV5-8 and TRBJ1-1; maybe TRBD1 (5 bases). The CDR3 spans 14 residues. Germline V CDR1 and CDR2: SGHTS, YDEGEE. Trimming removed 3 bases from V and 1 base from J, with 10 bases in between. The CDR3 DNA sequence: TGTGCCAGCAGCTCGGGACTGCCGAACACTGAAGCTTTCTTT. It encodes CASSSGLPNTEAFF.

The genes are TRBV5-1 and TRBJ2-7, with D perhaps matching TRBD2 (5 bases). This CDR3 has 15 residues. V was pared by 7 bases and J by 4 bases, with 21 bases between. Germline V gene sequence: CDR1 SGHRS, CDR2 YFSETQ. CDR3 in amino acids: CASPPRGPSPYEQYF. CDR3 bases: TGCGCCAGCCCCCCCCGGGGTCCTTCCCCATACGAGCAGTACTTC.

This chain links TRBV5-6 with TRBJ2-2; tentatively, D is TRBD1 (6 bases). There are 16 residues in the CDR3. Deletions cut 3 bases from V and 3 bases from J, with 15 bases between. Germline-derived CDR1 and CDR2 are SGHDT and YYEEEE. The CDR3 sequence: CASSSRNQGYTGELFF. Written as DNA, the CDR3 is TGTGCCAGCAGCTCTAGAAACCAGGGGTACACCGGGGAGCTGTTTTTT.

This clone has only a few counts. This chain connects TRBV7-9 to TRBJ2-1, with TRBD1 as a possible D gene (5 bases). The CDR3 is 11 amino acids. The V end lost 3 bases, the J end lost 15 bases, and 12 bases lay between the germline ends. Germline CDR1 SEHNR, CDR2 FQNEAQ (reference sequence). CDR3 protein: CASSFPQGTFF. CDR3 bases: TGTGCCAGCAGCTTTCCCCAGGGCACGTTCTTC.

With respect to this clone: Compared with germline, one end of the junction differs, possibly owing to a read error. The chain recombines TRBV10-3 with TRBJ2-7; 7 bases line up with TRBD1. This CDR3 has 15 residues. CDR1 is ENHRY, CDR2 SYGVKD, per germline. As DNA, the CDR3 is TGTGCCATCAGTGATCCCGGGGACAGTACCTACGGGCAGTACTTC. Residues: CAISDPGDSTYGQYF.

The rearrangement uses TRBV6-5 and TRBJ2-3; 10 bases map to TRBD2. This CDR3 is built from 15 residues. J lost 0 bases, V lost 8 bases, and 5 bases had no gene match. CDR1 is MNHEY, CDR2 SVGAGI, per germline. CDR3 region: CASALAGESTDTQYF. For the CDR3, the DNA is TGTGCCAGCGCTCTAGCGGGAGAGAGCACAGATACGCAGTATTTT.

This CDR3 is CASSLGSGQPQHF. CDR3 in DNA: TGTGCCAGCAGTTTAGGTTCGGGTCAGCCCCAGCATTTT. J is TRBJ1-5 and V is TRBV28; D is undetermined. CDR1 is MDHEN and CDR2 is SYDVKM in the germline V gene. Trimming shortened V by 2 bases and J by 6 bases, and 8 bases separated the two germline ends. The CDR3 has 13 amino acids.

This clone was seen only once. The chain links TRBV5-6 to TRBJ2-7; tentatively, D is TRBD2 (7 bases). The CDR3 is 16 residues long. The germline CDR1 and CDR2 sequences are SGHDT and YYEEEE. Trimming cost V 10 bases and J 2 bases, with 25 bases left between them. CDR3 residues: CAGPGGGKGKTYEQYF. In nucleotides, the CDR3 is TGTGCCGGCCCGGGCGGGGGCAAGGGAAAAACCTACGAGCAGTACTTC.

The rearrangement links TRBV4-1 to TRBJ2-7; TRBD2 matches 8 bases. Germline values: CDR1 MGHRA, CDR2 YSYEKL. V was pared by 1 base and J by 2 bases, with 7 bases of the junction left unmatched. The CDR3 has 16 amino acids. The CDR3 reads CASSQGSSGTTYEQYF. CDR3 in DNA: TGCGCCAGCAGCCAAGGTAGTAGCGGGACTACCTACGAGCAGTACTTC.

V is TRBV12-5 and J is TRBJ2-5; D not resolved. In germline, CDR1 is LGHNT, CDR2 FRNRAP. The CDR3 is 11 residues long. Between the trimmed V and J ends, which lost 7 bases and 3 bases, there was a span of 6 bases. The CDR3 sequence: CASAFEETQYF. The CDR3 nucleotides are TGTGCTAGTGCCTTTGAAGAGACCCAGTACTTC.

As concerns this clone: This CDR3 is also generated by other DNA sequences in the sample. CDR3 bases: TGTGCCATCAGTGAGGGGCTAGCGGGATCCGCCGGGGAGCTGTTTTTT. It translates to CAISEGLAGSAGELFF. The rearrangement joins TRBV10-3 to TRBJ2-2, with 9 bases that match TRBD2. Germline-derived CDR1 and CDR2 are ENHRY and SYGVKD. The V and J ends lost 2 bases and 6 bases, in that order; junction bases with no gene match: 7. There are 16 residues in the CDR3.

The chain uses TRBV5-6 and TRBJ1-1, with D maybe TRBD1 (5 bases). V was cut by 4 bases and J by 5 bases, with 9 bases left in between. The CDR3 is made up of 12 amino acids. Germline-derived CDR1 and CDR2 are SGHDT and YYEEEE. The CDR3 sequence: CASSPGGTEAFF. CDR3 nucleotides: TGTGCCAGCAGCCCGGGGGGAACTGAAGCTTTCTTT. Looking up the rest from reference TRBV5-6 and TRBJ1-1 gives the full variable domain: DAGVTQSPTHLIKTRGQQVTLRCSPKSGHDTVSWYQQALGQGPQFIFQYYEEEERQRGNFPDRFSGHQFPNYSSELNVNALLLGDSALYLCASSPGGTEAFFGQGTRLTVV.

This chain connects TRBV7-8 to TRBJ1-6, with TRBD1 as a possible D gene (6 bases). Trimming shortened V by 2 bases and J by 7 bases, and 9 bases separated the two germline ends. The CDR3 loop spans 14 amino acids. The germline CDR1 and CDR2 sequences are SGHVS and FQNEAQ. CDR3 amino acids: CASSLTDRNSPLHF. The CDR3 DNA sequence: TGTGCCAGCAGCTTAACGGACAGAAATTCACCCCTCCACTTT.

The chain employs TRBV2 and TRBJ2-2, with 10 bases matching TRBD2. V trimming: 8 bases; J trimming: 1 base; junction bases outside the gene matches: 7. The germline V gene encodes CDR1 SNHLY and CDR2 FYNNEI. The CDR3 is 16 amino acids. The CDR3 spells CASCLAGVGNTGELFF. The CDR3 DNA reads as TGTGCCAGCTGCCTAGCGGGGGTTGGGAACACCGGGGAGCTGTTTTTT.